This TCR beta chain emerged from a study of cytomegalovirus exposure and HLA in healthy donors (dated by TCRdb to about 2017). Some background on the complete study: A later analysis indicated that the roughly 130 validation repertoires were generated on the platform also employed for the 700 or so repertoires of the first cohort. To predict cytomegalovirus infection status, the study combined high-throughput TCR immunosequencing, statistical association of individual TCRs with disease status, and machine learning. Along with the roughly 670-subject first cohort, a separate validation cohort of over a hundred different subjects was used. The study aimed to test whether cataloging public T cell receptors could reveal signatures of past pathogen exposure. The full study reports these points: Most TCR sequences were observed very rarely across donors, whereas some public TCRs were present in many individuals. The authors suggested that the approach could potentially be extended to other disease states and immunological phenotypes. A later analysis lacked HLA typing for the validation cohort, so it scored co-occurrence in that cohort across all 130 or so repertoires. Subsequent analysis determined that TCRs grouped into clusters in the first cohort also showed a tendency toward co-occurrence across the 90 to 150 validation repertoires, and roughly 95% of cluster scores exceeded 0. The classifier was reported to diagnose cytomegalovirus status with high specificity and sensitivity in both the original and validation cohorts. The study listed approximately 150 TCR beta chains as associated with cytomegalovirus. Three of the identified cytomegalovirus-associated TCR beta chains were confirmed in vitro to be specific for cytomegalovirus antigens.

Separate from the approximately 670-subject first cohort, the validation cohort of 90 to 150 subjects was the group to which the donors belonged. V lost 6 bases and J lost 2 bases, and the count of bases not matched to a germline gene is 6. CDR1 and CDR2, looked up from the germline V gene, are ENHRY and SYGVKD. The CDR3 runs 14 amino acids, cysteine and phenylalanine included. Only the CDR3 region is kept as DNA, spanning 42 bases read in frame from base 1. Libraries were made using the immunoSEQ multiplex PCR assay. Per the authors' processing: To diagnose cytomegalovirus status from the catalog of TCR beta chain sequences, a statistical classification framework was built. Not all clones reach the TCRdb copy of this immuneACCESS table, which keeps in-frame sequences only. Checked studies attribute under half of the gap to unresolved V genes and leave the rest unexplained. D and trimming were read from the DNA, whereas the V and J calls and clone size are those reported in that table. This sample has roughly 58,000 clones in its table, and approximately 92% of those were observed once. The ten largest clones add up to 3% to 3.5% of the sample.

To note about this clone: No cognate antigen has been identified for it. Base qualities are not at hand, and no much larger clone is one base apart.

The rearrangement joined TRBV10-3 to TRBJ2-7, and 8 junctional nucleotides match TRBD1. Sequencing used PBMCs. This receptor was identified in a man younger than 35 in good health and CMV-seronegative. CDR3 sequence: CAISAGTGAYEQYF. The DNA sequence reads TGTGCCATCAGCGCCGGGACAGGAGCCTACGAGCAGTACTTC.